Below, 30 T cell receptor beta chains from the same sample are listed, as sequenced in a study of graft-versus-host responses after intestinal transplantation. Sequenced by immunoSEQ multiplex PCR; TCRdb stores in-frame clones only, minus some. Seen here are under 25,000 clones, about nine tenths observed once, and the top ten hold around half. The input for sequencing was bone marrow, taken roughly 19 weeks after transplant. The source of these receptors is a human patient who received an intestinal transplant, so some T cells may come from the graft donor.

This clone showed up just a few times. The chain recombines TRBV6-1 with TRBJ1-1; possible D gene TRBD1, 6 bases. Germline assignment: CDR1 MNHNS and CDR2 SASEGT. V lost 4 bases, J lost 1 base, and 7 bases lay in between. This CDR3 has 13 residues. In nucleotides, the CDR3 is TGTGCCAGCAGTGGGACAGCGAACACTGAAGCTTTCTTT. Its protein is CASSGTANTEAFF.

The genes are TRBV27 and TRBJ2-7; 10 bases align to TRBD1. Germline V lookup: CDR1 MNHEY, CDR2 SMNVEV (reference sequence). V lost 1 base and J lost 4; bases outside the gene matches: 4. CDR3 size: 15 residues. In nucleotides, the CDR3 is TGTGCCAGCAGTTTATGGACGGGACAGGGGTACGAGCAGTACTTC. It yields the protein CASSLWTGQGYEQYF.

The J gene is TRBJ2-7, the V gene TRBV30; D may match TRBD1 or TRBD2 (5 bases each). With 3 bases removed from V and 10 bases from J, the gap between germline ends came to 19 bases. The CDR3 is made up of 13 amino acids. Looked up from germline, CDR1 is GTSNPN and CDR2 is SVGIG (reference sequence). The CDR3 loop is CAWSRDGRNVQYF. CDR3 nucleotide sequence: TGTGCCTGGAGCCGGGACGGACGAAACGTCCAGTACTTC. The full variable domain, with the rest looked up from reference TRBV30 and TRBJ2-7, is SQTIHQWPATLVQPVGSPLSLECTVEGTSNPNLYWYRQAAGRGLQLLFYSVGIGQISSEVPQNLSASRPQDRQFILSSKKLLLSDSGFYLCAWSRDGRNVQYFGPGTRLTVT.

The rearrangement uses TRBV28 and TRBJ2-5; 7 bases map to TRBD1. The CDR3 has 17 residues. V lost 5 bases, J lost 4 bases, and 16 bases stayed unmatched. Germline assignment: CDR1 MDHEN and CDR2 SYDVKM. As DNA, the CDR3 is TGTGCCAGCAGTCCCGACCCAGCGACAGGGACAATAGAGACCCAGTACTTC. It specifies CASSPDPATGTIETQYF.

About this clone: A junction boundary mismatches the germline segment, possibly from a read error. The rearrangement links TRBV7-7 to TRBJ2-3; 13 positions match TRBD2. CDR3 length equals 15 residues. CDR1 is SSHAT and CDR2 is FNYEAQ in the germline V gene (reference sequence). The CDR3 DNA sequence: TGTGCTAGCAGCTTCGGACTAGCGGGGGTAGATACGCAGTATTTT. It is translated as CASSFGLAGVDTQYF.

The chain employs TRBV5-6 and TRBJ2-1, with 12 bases identical to TRBD2. From germline, CDR1 is SGHDT and CDR2 YYEEEE. The CDR3 has 16 residues. V lost 4 bases to trimming and J lost 6 bases; unmatched junction nucleotides: 8. Here the CDR3 reads CASSPLTSGSGNEQFF. The CDR3 DNA follows: TGTGCCAGCAGCCCACTGACTAGCGGGAGCGGCAATGAGCAGTTCTTC. The full variable domain, in which reference TRBV5-6 and TRBJ2-1 provide the parts outside the CDR3, is DAGVTQSPTHLIKTRGQQVTLRCSPKSGHDTVSWYQQALGQGPQFIFQYYEEEERQRGNFPDRFSGHQFPNYSSELNVNALLLGDSALYLCASSPLTSGSGNEQFFGPGTRLTVL.

DNA of the CDR3: TGTGCCATCAGTGAGTCGCGCTGGTTCGAGCAGTTCTTC. Its protein is CAISESRWFEQFF. The chain uses TRBV10-3 and TRBJ2-1; D unclear. CDR3 length: 13 residues. The germline V gene has CDR1 ENHRY and CDR2 SYGVKD. Trimming left V 0 bases short and J 10 bases short, with 10 bases between.

This rearrangement joins TRBV6-5 to TRBJ2-3, with a possible D match to TRBD1 (6 bases). This CDR3 region has 14 residues. V was clipped by 5 bases and J by 11 bases, with 20 bases between them. Germline V gene data show CDR1 as MNHEY and CDR2 as SVGAGI. CDR3 coding DNA: TGTGCCAGCAGTGAAGGGACATCTCTCTTGGGGCAGTATTTT. Translation: CASSEGTSLLGQYF.

This chain uses TRBV10-2 with TRBJ1-5, with D unclear. The germline V gene encodes CDR1 WSHSY and CDR2 SAAADI. This CDR3 spans 15 amino acids. The V and J ends lost 0 bases and 0 bases respectively, with 6 bases between them. In nucleotides, the CDR3 is TGCGCCAGCAGTGAGTCGGTGTATAGCAATCAGCCCCAGCATTTT. This translates into CASSESVYSNQPQHF.

The chain joins TRBV6-1 to TRBJ1-1; a weak D match, TRBD1 (6 bases). The CDR3 spans 13 residues. From germline, CDR1 is MNHNS and CDR2 SASEGT. V was trimmed by 6 bases and J by 5 bases, leaving 13 bases between them. The CDR3 is CASRRKGGTEAFF. The CDR3, as DNA: TGTGCCAGCAGGCGTAAAGGGGGTACTGAAGCTTTCTTT.

The rearrangement joins TRBV5-8 to TRBJ2-3, with a tentative D call TRBD1 (6 bases). Trimming removed 4 bases at V and 0 bases at J, with 12 bases between. The length of the CDR3 is 15 residues. In germline, CDR1 is SGHTS, CDR2 YDEGEE. The CDR3 DNA is TGTGCCAGCAGCCACGGACAGTCTAGCACAGATACGCAGTATTTT. Amino acids: CASSHGQSSTDTQYF. Complete variable domain (other parts from reference TRBV5-8 and TRBJ2-3): EAGVTQSPTHLIKTRGQQATLRCSPISGHTSVYWYQQALGLGLQFLLWYDEGEERNRGNFPPRFSGRQFPNYSSELNVNALELEDSALYLCASSHGQSSTDTQYFGPGTRLTVL.

This clone was counted between two and nine times. This clone may be a read error of a much larger clone one base away. The same CDR3 arises from other DNA sequences in this sample as well. The rearrangement links TRBV6-5 to TRBJ2-3; tentatively, D is TRBD2 (6 bases). V was pared by 5 bases and J by 6 bases, with 15 bases between. This CDR3 has 14 amino acids. The germline V gene encodes CDR1 MNHEY and CDR2 SVGAGI. The CDR3 protein is CASSGAGGGDTQYF. CDR3 bases: TGTGCCAGCAGTGGGGCGGGTGGGGGGGATACGCAGTATTTT.

The genes are TRBV5-4 and TRBJ1-2; 11 bases fit TRBD1. Germline assignment: CDR1 SGHNT and CDR2 YYREEE (reference sequence). The CDR3 runs to 14 residues. The trim removed 2 bases at V and 8 bases at J, leaving 5 bases unmatched. CDR3 bases: TGTGCCAGCAGCTTCTGGACAGGGGGCGGCGGCTACACCTTC. The encoded protein is CASSFWTGGGGYTF.

The gene calls are TRBV19 and TRBJ1-5; D is uncertain. The CDR3 loop spans 13 amino acids. V was cut by 6 bases and J by 6 bases, with 12 bases left in between. From germline, CDR1 is LNHDA and CDR2 SQIVND (reference sequence). The CDR3 protein is CASSPLLSQPQHF. The CDR3 DNA sequence: TGTGCCAGTAGCCCTCTGCTGAGTCAGCCCCAGCATTTT.

Only a few counts were recorded for this clone. The chain has TRBV10-3 and TRBJ2-1; 7 bases agree with TRBD1. Germline V gene sequence: CDR1 ENHRY, CDR2 SYGVKD. The junction had 0 bases not matched to a gene; V was cut back by 4 bases and J by 0 bases. The CDR3 extends over 14 amino acids. The CDR3 here is CAISAGGSYNEQFF. The CDR3 DNA is TGTGCCATCAGTGCAGGGGGCTCCTACAATGAGCAGTTCTTC.

The rearrangement joins TRBV11-3 to TRBJ2-7; no firm D call. Trimming pared 2 bases from V and 4 bases from J, leaving 9 bases between. The CDR3 consists of 13 residues. Germline V gene sequence: CDR1 SGHNT, CDR2 YENEEA. CDR3 residues: CASSLSDGYEQYF. In nucleotides, the CDR3 is TGTGCCAGCAGCTTAAGCGACGGATACGAGCAGTACTTC.

The V gene is TRBV2, the J gene TRBJ2-1; D unclear. V was shortened by 6 bases and J by 4 bases, with 7 bases between the two germline ends. The CDR3 contains 12 residues. CDR1 is SNHLY and CDR2 is FYNNEI in the germline V gene. CDR3 sequence: CASSRSYNEQFF. The DNA of the CDR3 is TGTGCCAGCAGCCGATCATACAATGAGCAGTTCTTC.

The chain carries TRBV7-3 and TRBJ2-5; a possible D gene is TRBD2 (5 bases). CDR1 and CDR2 (germline): SGHTA, FQGTGA. This CDR3 comprises 15 residues. The V gene lost 0 bases and the J gene lost 3 bases, with 11 bases spanning the gap. The CDR3 region is CASSLTGGGKETQYF. CDR3 sequence (DNA): TGTGCCAGCAGCTTAACCGGAGGCGGAAAAGAGACCCAGTACTTC.

The rearrangement joins TRBV28 to TRBJ2-3; 9 nucleotides agree with TRBD1. The CDR3 runs 14 residues. CDR1 is MDHEN and CDR2 is SYDVKM in the germline V gene. V shed 10 bases, J shed 4 bases, and the junction held 9 bases outside the gene matches. CDR3 in amino acids: CATGDRDGADTQYF. The CDR3 nucleotides are TGTGCCACCGGGGACAGGGATGGAGCAGATACGCAGTATTTT.

V is TRBV14 and J is TRBJ2-5, with D unclear. The CDR3 covers 15 residues. V was pared by 0 bases and J by 1 base, with 9 bases between. The germline V gene has CDR1 SGHDN and CDR2 FVKESK. CDR3 protein: CASSQERRTQETQYF. CDR3 DNA: TGTGCCAGCAGCCAAGAACGCCGTACCCAAGAGACCCAGTACTTC.

This clone was counted a single time. CDR3 protein: CVTGTGSTDTQYF. CDR3 nucleotide sequence: TGCGTAACCGGGACAGGGAGCACAGATACGCAGTATTTT. The chain uses TRBV5-1 and TRBJ2-3, with 9 positions matching TRBD1. The CDR3 sequence is 13 residues long. Per the germline V gene, CDR1 is SGHRS and CDR2 is YFSETQ. Full variable domain (remainder filled in from reference TRBV5-1 and TRBJ2-3): KAGVTQTPRYLIKTRGQQVTLSCSPISGHRSVSWYQQTPGQGLQFLFEYFSETQRNKGNFPGRFSGRQFSNSRSEMNVSTLELGDSALYLCVTGTGSTDTQYFGPGTRLTVL.

This clone was detected only a few times. This chain connects TRBV6-5 to TRBJ1-2, with no clear D. The CDR3 length is 14 residues. Trimming left V 0 bases short and J 7 bases short, with 12 bases between. Per the germline V gene, CDR1 is MNHEY and CDR2 is SVGAGI. The CDR3 bases are TGTGCCAGCAGTTACTCCGAGTCTAGCGGTGGCTACACCTTC. This gives the protein CASSYSESSGGYTF.

The chain links TRBV4-2 to TRBJ1-4; no firm D call. The CDR3 contains 15 residues. In germline, CDR1 is LGHNA, CDR2 YNFKEQ. With 4 bases removed from V and 6 bases from J, the gap between germline ends came to 15 bases. CDR3 bases: TGTGCCAGCAGCCCCCTGGACGGTAGTGATGAAAAACTGTTTTTT. It encodes CASSPLDGSDEKLFF.

V usage is TRBV6-1 and J usage is TRBJ1-5; D remains unclear. Germline V lookup: CDR1 MNHNS, CDR2 SASEGT. With 6 bases removed from V and 4 bases from J, the gap between germline ends came to 16 bases. The CDR3 has 15 amino acids. The CDR3 sequence: CASRPRTASNQPQHF. In nucleotides, the CDR3 is TGTGCCAGCAGGCCCCGGACGGCCTCTAATCAGCCCCAGCATTTT.

The genes are TRBV21-1 and TRBJ2-7; TRBD2, the table's D call, lacks a check against the DNA. TRBV21-1 is noted as a pseudogene. The CDR3 loop spans 13 amino acids. The CDR3, as DNA: TGTGCCAGACGGGAGGGTGTCTCCTACGAGCAGTACTTC. This sequence encodes CARREGVSYEQYF.

The table lists this clone with a count of one. The rearrangement joins TRBV29-1 to TRBJ1-2, with D hard to call. Germline CDR1 SQVTM, CDR2 ANQGSEA. Trimming took off 6 bases at V and 6 bases at J, with 11 bases between the two ends. This CDR3 has 11 amino acids. As DNA, the CDR3 is TGCAGCGTGCCTCAAGTAGATGGCTACACCTTC. This encodes CSVPQVDGYTF.

This chain connects TRBV6-1 to TRBJ2-7; TRBD1 aligns across 9 bases. Germline CDR1 is MNHNS and CDR2 is SASEGT. V gave up 7 bases and J gave up 0 bases; unmatched junction bases: 4. The CDR3 totals 14 residues. CDR3 protein: CASKTGQGSYEQYF. The DNA for the CDR3 is TGTGCCAGCAAGACGGGACAGGGCTCCTACGAGCAGTACTTC.

This rearrangement joins TRBV6-5 to TRBJ2-1; 9 nucleotides line up with TRBD2. The CDR3 totals 13 residues. V was clipped by 8 bases and J by 3 bases; unmatched bases: 2. Looked up from germline, CDR1 is MNHEY and CDR2 is SVGAGI. CDR3 coding DNA: TGTGCCAGCTCTAGCGGGAACTACAATGAGCAGTTCTTC. It specifies CASSSGNYNEQFF.

V is TRBV6-6 and J is TRBJ2-7; 7 positions agree with TRBD1. V shed 6 bases and J 5 bases; nucleotides not matched to a gene: 4. The CDR3 sequence is 12 residues long. Germline V gene lookup returns CDR1 MNHNY and CDR2 SVGAGI (reference sequence). The CDR3 DNA reads TGTGCCAGCAGCCCTGACAGGGACGAGCAGTACTTC. Its protein is CASSPDRDEQYF.

This clone is a singleton in its sample. The gene calls are TRBV19 and TRBJ2-7; possibly TRBD1 or TRBD2 for D (5 bases each). The CDR3 has 14 residues. Germline CDR1 and CDR2: LNHDA and SQIVND (reference sequence). Trimming took 10 bases from V and 0 from J, leaving 16 bases between them. The CDR3 DNA sequence: TGTGCCACCAGGGAGCGGCGGAGCTCCTACGAGCAGTACTTC. It translates to CATRERRSSYEQYF.